This TCR beta chain is from a study of T cells in Graves' hyperthyroidism and ophthalmopathy. Points from the study as a whole: Ophthalmopathy was distinguished from stable hyperthyroidism by 13 V-J signatures. Onset of ophthalmopathy came a median roughly 6.5 months after the model predicted it.

The source material, RNA transcripts, was used to amplify TCR beta CDR3 regions. An initial round of RT-PCR targeting the TCR CDR3 relied on the HTBI primer set. Each CDR3 protein is one row after TCRdb ran MiXCR on the multiplex PCR reads. The table records about 600,000 distinct CDR3 sequences, around 15% of them present only once. A note on this clonotype: What it recognizes is unknown.

V lost 4 bases, J lost 4 bases, and 14 bases lay in between. Germline values: CDR1 SGHVS, CDR2 FQNEAQ. The CDR3 is made up of 15 amino acids. Diagnostic assessment was based on clinical symptoms, serum thyroxine and TRAb, thyroid ultrasound and orbital computed tomography. The sequencing input was blood. V and J are TRBV7-8 and TRBJ2-1; D possibly corresponds to TRBD2 (5 bases). This clonotype was obtained from a woman aged 40 to 55 with Graves' ophthalmopathy. The CDR3 nucleotides are TGTGCCAGCAGCTCAGGCACTAGAGGATACAATGAGCAGTTCTTC. This codes for CASSSGTRGYNEQFF.